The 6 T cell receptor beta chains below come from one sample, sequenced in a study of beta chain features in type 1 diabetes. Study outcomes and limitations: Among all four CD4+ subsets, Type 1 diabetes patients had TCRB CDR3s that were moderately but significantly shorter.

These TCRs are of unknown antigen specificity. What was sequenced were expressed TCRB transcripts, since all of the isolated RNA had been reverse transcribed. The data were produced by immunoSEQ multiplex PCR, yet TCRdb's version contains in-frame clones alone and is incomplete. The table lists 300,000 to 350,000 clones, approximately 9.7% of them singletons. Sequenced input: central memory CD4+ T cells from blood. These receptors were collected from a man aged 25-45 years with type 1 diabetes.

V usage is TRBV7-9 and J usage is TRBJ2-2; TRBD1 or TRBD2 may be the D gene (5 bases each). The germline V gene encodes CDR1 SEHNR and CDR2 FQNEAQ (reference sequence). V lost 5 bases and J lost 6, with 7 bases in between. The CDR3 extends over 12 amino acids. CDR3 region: CASSRGAGELFF. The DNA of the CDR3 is TGTGCCAGCAGCCGAGGGGCCGGGGAGCTGTTTTTT.

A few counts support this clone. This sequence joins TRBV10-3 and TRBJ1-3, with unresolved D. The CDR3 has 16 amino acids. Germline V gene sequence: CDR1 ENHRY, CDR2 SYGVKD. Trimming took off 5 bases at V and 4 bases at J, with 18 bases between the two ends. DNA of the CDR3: TGTGCCATCAGTCCCGGAGAGGGAAGAAAAGGAAACACCATATATTTT. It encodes CAISPGEGRKGNTIYF.

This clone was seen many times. The CDR3 region has the DNA TGCGCCAGCAGTGAGCGGGGCGCGGGACAGGGGAGCAATCAGCCCCAGCATTTT. Residues: CASSERGAGQGSNQPQHF. The chain couples TRBV10-2 to TRBJ1-5; 10 nucleotides match TRBD1. With 2 bases clipped from V and 1 base from J, the junction kept 8 bases outside the gene matches. Germline V gene lookup returns CDR1 WSHSY and CDR2 SAAADI. This CDR3 has 18 amino acids.

The CDR3 DNA reads as TGTGCCTGGACGGCGGGGTTCACTGAAGCTTTCTTT. Translating gives CAWTAGFTEAFF. V is TRBV30 and J is TRBJ1-1; no definite D call. The CDR3 has 12 residues. V lost 4 bases, J lost 4 bases, and 10 bases lay in between. Germline V gene data show CDR1 as GTSNPN and CDR2 as SVGIG (reference sequence).

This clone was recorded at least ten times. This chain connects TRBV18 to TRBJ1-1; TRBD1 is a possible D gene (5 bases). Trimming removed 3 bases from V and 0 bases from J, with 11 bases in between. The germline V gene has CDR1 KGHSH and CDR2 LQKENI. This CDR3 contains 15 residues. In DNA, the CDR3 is TGTGCCAGCTCACCCGCACAGGTGATGAACACTGAAGCTTTCTTT. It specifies CASSPAQVMNTEAFF.

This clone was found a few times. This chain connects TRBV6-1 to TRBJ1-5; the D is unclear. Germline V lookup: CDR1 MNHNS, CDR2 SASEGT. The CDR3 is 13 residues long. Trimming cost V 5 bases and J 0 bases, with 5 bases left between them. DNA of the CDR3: TGTGCCAGCAGTCTGCATAGCAATCAGCCCCAGCATTTT. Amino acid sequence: CASSLHSNQPQHF.